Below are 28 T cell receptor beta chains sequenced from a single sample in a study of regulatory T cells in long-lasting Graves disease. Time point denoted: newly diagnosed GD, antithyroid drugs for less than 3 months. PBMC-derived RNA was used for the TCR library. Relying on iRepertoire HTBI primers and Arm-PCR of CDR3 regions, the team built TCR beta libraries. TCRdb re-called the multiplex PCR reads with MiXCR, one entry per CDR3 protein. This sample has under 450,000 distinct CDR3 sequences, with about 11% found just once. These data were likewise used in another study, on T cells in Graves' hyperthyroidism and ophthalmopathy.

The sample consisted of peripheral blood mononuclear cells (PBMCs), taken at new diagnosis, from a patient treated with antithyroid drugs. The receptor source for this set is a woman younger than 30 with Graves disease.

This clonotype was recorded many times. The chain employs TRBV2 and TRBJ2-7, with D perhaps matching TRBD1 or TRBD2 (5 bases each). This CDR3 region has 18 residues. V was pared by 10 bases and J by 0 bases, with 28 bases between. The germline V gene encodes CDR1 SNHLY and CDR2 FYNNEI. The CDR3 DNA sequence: TGTGCCATCCTAACCGGGACCCATCATACTGGACGCTCCTACGAGCAGTACTTC. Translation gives CAILTGTHHTGRSYEQYF.

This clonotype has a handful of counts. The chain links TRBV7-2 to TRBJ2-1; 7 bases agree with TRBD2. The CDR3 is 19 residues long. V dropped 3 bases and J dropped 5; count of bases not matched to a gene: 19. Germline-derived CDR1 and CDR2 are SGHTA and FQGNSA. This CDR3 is CASSFRPPSAGRDHNEQFF. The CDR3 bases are TGTGCCAGCAGCTTTAGGCCCCCATCTGCAGGGAGGGACCACAATGAGCAGTTCTTC. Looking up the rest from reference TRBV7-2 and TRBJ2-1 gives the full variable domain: GAGVSQSPSNKVTEKGKDVELRCDPISGHTALYWYRQSLGQGLEFLIYFQGNSAPDKSGLPSDRFSAERTGGSVSTLTIQRTQQEDSAVYLCASSFRPPSAGRDHNEQFFGPGTRLTVL.

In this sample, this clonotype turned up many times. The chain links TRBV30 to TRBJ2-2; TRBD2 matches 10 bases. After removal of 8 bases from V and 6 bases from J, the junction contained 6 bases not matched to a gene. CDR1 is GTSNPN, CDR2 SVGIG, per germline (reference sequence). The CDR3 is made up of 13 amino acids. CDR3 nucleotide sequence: TGTGCCGCCGGGACTAGCGTGGCCGGGGAGCTGTTTTTT. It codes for CAAGTSVAGELFF.

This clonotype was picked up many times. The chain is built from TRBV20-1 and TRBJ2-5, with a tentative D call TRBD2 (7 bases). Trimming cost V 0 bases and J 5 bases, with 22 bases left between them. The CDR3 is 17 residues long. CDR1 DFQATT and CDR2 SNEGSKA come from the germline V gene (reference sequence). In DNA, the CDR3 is TGCAGTGCTAGAGATCAGGGGCGGGAGTGGGAGTGGGAGACCCAGTACTTC. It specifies CSARDQGREWEWETQYF.

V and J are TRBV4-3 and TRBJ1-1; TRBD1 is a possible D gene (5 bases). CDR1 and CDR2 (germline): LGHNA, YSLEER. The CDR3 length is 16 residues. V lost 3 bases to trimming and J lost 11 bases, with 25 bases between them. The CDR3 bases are TGCGCCAGCAGCCACGACTCCATGAGGGGACGGGGAGGCGCTTTCTTT. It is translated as CASSHDSMRGRGGAFF.

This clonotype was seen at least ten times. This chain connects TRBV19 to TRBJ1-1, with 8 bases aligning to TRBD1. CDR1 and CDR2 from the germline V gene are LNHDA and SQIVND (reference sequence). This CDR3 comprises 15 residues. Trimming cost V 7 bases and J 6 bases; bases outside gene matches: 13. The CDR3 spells CASMKGQAVAAEAFF. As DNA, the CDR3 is TGTGCCAGTATGAAGGGACAGGCAGTCGCAGCTGAAGCTTTCTTT.

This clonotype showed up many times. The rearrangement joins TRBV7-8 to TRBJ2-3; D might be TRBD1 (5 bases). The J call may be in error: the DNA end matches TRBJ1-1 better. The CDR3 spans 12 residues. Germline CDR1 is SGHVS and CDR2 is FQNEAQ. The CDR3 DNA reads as TGTGCCAGCAGCTTAGATGGGGCTTGGGCTTTCTTT. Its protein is CASSLDGAWAFF.

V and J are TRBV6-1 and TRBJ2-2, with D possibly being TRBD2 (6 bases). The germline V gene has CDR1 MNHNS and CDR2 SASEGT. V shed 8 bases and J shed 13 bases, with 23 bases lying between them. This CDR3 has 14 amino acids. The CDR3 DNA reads TGTGCCAGCGAGCCGACAGACCCGCTGGGAGGGCTGTTTTTT. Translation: CASEPTDPLGGLFF.

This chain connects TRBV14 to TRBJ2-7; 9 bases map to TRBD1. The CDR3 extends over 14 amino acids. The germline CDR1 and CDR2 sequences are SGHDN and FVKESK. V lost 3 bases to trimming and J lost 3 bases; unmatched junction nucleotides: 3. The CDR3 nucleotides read TGTGCCAGCAGCCACCGGGACAGGGACTACGAGCAGTACTTC. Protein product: CASSHRDRDYEQYF.

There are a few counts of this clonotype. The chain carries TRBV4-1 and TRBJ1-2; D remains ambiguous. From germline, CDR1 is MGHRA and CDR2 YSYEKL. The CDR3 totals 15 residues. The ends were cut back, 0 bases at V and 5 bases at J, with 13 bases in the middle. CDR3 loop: CASSQDRRKAYGYTF. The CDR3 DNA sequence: TGCGCCAGCAGCCAAGATCGGAGAAAAGCATATGGCTACACCTTC.

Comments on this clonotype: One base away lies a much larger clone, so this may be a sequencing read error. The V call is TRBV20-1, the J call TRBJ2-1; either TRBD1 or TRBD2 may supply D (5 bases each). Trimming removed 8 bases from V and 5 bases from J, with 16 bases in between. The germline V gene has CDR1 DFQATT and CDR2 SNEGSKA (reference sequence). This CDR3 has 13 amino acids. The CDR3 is CSPSGAYHNEQFF. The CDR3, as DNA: TGCAGTCCATCCGGGGCTTACCACAATGAGCAGTTCTTC.

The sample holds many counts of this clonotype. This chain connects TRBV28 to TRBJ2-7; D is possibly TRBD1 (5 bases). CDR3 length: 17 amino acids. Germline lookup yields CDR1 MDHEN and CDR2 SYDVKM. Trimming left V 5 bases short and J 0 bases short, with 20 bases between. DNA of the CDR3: TGTGCCAGCAGTCCAAACGGACGACAGTACAGCTCCTACGAGCAGTACTTC. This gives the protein CASSPNGRQYSSYEQYF.

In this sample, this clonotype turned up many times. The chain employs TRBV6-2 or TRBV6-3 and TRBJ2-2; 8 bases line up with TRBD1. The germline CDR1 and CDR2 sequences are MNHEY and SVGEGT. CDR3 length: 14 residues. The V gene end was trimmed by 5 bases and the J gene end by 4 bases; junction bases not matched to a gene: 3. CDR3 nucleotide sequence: TGTGCCAGCAGTCGTACAGGGGGCACCGGGGAGCTGTTTTTT. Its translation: CASSRTGGTGELFF.

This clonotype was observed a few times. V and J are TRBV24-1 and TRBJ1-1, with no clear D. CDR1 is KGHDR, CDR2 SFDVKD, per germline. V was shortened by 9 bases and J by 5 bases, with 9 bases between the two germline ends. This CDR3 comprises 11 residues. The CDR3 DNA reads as TGTGCCACCGAAGACGGTACTGAAGCTTTCTTT. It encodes CATEDGTEAFF.

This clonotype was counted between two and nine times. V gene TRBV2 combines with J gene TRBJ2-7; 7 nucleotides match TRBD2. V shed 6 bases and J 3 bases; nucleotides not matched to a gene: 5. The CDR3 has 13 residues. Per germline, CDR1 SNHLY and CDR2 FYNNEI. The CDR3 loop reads CASRGGDFYEQYV. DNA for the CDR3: TGTGCCAGCAGGGGGGGGGACTTCTACGAGCAGTACGTC.

The CDR3 loop is CSAMTAGAEETQYF. The CDR3 DNA reads as TGCAGTGCTATGACAGCGGGAGCCGAAGAGACCCAGTACTTC. This chain links TRBV20-1 with TRBJ2-5; 8 bases match TRBD2. Germline V gene sequence: CDR1 DFQATT, CDR2 SNEGSKA (reference sequence). The CDR3 length is 14 residues. The V segment lost 4 bases and the J segment 3 bases; nucleotides outside the gene matches: 7.

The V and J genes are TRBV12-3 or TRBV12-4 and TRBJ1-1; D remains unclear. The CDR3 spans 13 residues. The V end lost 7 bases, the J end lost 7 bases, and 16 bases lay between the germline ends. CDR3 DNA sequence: TGTGCCAGCAACCGAGTCGGTTTGATTGAAGCTTTCTTT. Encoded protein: CASNRVGLIEAFF.

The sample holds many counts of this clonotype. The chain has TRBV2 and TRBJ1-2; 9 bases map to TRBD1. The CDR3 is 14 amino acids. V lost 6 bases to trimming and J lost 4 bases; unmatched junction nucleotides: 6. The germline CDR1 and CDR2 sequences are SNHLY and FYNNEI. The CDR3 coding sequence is TGTGCCAGCAGCCGGACAGGGGACTTCTATGGCTACACCTTC. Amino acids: CASSRTGDFYGYTF.

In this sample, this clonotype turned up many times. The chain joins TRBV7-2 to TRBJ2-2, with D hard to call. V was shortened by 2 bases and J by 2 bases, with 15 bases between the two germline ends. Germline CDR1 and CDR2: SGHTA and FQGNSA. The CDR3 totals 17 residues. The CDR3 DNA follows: TGTGCCAGCAGCTTAAGGACCCCAACCATTAACACCGGGGAGCTGTTTTTT. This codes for CASSLRTPTINTGELFF.

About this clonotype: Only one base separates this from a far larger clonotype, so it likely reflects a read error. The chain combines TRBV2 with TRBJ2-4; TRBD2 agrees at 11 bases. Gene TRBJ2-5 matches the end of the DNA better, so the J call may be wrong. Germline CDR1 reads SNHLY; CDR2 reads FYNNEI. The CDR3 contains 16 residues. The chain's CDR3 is CASSAELAGARGTQYF. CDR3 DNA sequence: TGTGCCAGCAGTGCCGAACTAGCGGGGGCACGTGGGACCCAGTACTTC.

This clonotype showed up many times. In nucleotides, the CDR3 is TGTGCCAGCAGTTACGGGTCAGGGCTCCAAGAGACCCAGTACTTC. Its translation is CASSYGSGLQETQYF. The chain uses TRBV6-2 or TRBV6-3 and TRBJ2-5; perhaps TRBD1 as D (5 bases). Germline CDR1 is MNHEY and CDR2 is SVGEGT. The CDR3 has 15 residues. Trimming pared 2 bases from V and 1 base from J, leaving 11 bases between.

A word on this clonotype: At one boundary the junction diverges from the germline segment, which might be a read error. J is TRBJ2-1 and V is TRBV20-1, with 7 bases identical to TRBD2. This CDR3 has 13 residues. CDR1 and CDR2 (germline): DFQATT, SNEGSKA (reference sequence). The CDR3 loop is CSAPGGSYNERFF. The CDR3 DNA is TGCAGTGCCCCCGGGGGGTCGTACAATGAGCGGTTCTTC.

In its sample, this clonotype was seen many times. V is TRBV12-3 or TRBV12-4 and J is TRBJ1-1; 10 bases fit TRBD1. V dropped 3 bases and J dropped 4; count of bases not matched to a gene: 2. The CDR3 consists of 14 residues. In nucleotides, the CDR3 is TGTGCCAGCAGTTTTAGGGACAGGGGCACTGAAGCTTTCTTT. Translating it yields CASSFRDRGTEAFF.

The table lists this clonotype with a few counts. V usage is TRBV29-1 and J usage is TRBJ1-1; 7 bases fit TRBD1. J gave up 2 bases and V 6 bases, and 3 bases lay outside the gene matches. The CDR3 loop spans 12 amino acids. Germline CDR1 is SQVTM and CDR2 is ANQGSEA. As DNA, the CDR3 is TGCAGCGTCCACAGGGGAAACACTGAAGCTTTCTTT. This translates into CSVHRGNTEAFF. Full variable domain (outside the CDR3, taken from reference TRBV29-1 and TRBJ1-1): SAVISQKPSRDICQRGTSLTIQCQVDSQVTMMFWYRQQPGQSLTLIATANQGSEATYESGFVIDKFPISRPNLTFSTLTVSNMSPEDSSIYLCSVHRGNTEAFFGQGTRLTVV.

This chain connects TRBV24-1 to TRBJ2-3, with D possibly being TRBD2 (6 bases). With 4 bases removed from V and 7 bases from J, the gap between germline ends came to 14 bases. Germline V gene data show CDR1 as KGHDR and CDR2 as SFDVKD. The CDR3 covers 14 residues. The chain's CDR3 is CATSDPLAGNTQYF. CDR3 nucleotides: TGTGCCACCAGTGACCCCCTCGCGGGAAATACGCAGTATTTT.

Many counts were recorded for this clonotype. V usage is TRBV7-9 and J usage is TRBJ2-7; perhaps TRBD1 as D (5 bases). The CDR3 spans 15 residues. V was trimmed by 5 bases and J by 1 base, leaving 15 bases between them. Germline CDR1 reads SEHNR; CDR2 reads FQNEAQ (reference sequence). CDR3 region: CASSPVRTQSYEQYF. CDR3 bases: TGTGCCAGCAGCCCGGTCAGGACACAGTCCTACGAGCAGTACTTC.

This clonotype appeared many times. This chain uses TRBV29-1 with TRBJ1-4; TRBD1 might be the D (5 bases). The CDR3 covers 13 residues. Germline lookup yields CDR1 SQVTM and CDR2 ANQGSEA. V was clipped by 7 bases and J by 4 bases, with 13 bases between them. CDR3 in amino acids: CSALVGGNEKLFF. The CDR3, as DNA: TGCAGCGCCCTGGTCGGGGGTAATGAAAAACTGTTTTTT.

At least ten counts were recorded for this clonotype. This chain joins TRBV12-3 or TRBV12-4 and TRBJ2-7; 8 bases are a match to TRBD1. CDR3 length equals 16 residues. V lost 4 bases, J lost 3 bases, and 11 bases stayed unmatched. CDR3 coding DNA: TGTGCCAGCAGTTCGCACCGGGACAGGACTTTCTACGAGCAGTACTTC. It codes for CASSSHRDRTFYEQYF.